The 16 T cell receptor beta chains listed next were all sequenced from one sample in a study of blood T cells in healthy people across ages. Next came a second PCR, run for roughly 6 to 11 cycles, which used a sample-barcoded 5' primer along with a J-beta primer mix. TCRdb called the 5' RACE reads again in MiXCR, with one record for every CDR3 protein. This sample has some 790,000 distinct CDR3 sequences; 25% to 30% occur once, and the top ten carry 17%. Specimen: blood. The origin of the receptors is a woman older than 75 in good health.

At least ten counts were recorded for this clonotype. V usage is TRBV20-1 and J usage is TRBJ1-2; D gene ambiguous. V lost 7 bases to trimming and J lost 8 bases, with 14 bases between them. Germline-derived CDR1 and CDR2 are DFQATT and SNEGSKA (reference sequence). The CDR3 length is 11 residues. CDR3 bases: TGCAGTGTCAGCGGGGAGGGAGGCTACACCTTC. Amino acids: CSVSGEGGYTF.

This clonotype was seen ten or more times. This chain joins TRBV5-1 and TRBJ1-2, with D unresolved. Germline V gene lookup returns CDR1 SGHRS and CDR2 YFSETQ. The CDR3 runs 14 residues. The V end lost 3 bases, the J end lost 3 bases, and 12 bases lay between the germline ends. The CDR3 DNA follows: TGCGCCAGCAGCTCGTCCGACGGGTACTATGGCTACACCTTC. It codes for CASSSSDGYYGYTF. Drawing the rest from reference TRBV5-1 and TRBJ1-2, the complete variable domain is KAGVTQTPRYLIKTRGQQVTLSCSPISGHRSVSWYQQTPGQGLQFLFEYFSETQRNKGNFPGRFSGRQFSNSRSEMNVSTLELGDSALYLCASSSSDGYYGYTFGSGTRLTVV.

The table lists this clonotype with a count of one. The chain has TRBV24-1 and TRBJ2-2, with no clear D. Per germline, CDR1 KGHDR and CDR2 SFDVKD. The CDR3 is 13 amino acids. V was clipped by 7 bases and J by 5 bases, with 10 bases between them. CDR3 nucleotides: TGTGCCACCAGGACGGCCGAAACCGGGGAGCTGTTTTTT. Translating gives CATRTAETGELFF.

This clonotype appeared many times. The V call is TRBV6-5, the J call TRBJ1-5, with D uncertain. Germline values: CDR1 MNHEY, CDR2 SVGAGI. CDR3 size: 14 residues. Trimming left V 0 bases short and J 6 bases short, with 9 bases between. Here the CDR3 DNA reads TGTGCCAGCAGTTACTCACTCGAGTTTCAGCCCCAGCATTTT. This translates into CASSYSLEFQPQHF.

About this clonotype: Since a much larger clone is just one base distant, this may be a read error. The rearrangement uses TRBV7-9 and TRBJ2-6; D is unclear. Trimming shortened V by 5 bases and J by 5 bases, and 13 bases separated the two germline ends. The CDR3 totals 15 residues. The germline gives CDR1 SEHNR, CDR2 FQNEAQ (reference sequence). CDR3 in amino acids: CASSIGSPWANVLTF. The CDR3 bases are TGTGCCAGCAGCATAGGAAGTCCCTGGGCCAACGTCCTGACTTTC.

This clonotype was observed a single time. At one end, the junction sequence differs from germline, possibly due to a read error. DNA of the CDR3: TGTGCCAGCAGCCAAGGTTACCAAGCACCCCCCCACTTT. Residues: CASSQGYQAPPHF. V usage is TRBV3-1 and J usage is TRBJ1-6, with no clear D. The CDR3 covers 13 residues. Germline assignment: CDR1 LGHDT and CDR2 YNNKEL (reference sequence).

Ten or more counts support this clonotype. The chain couples TRBV7-9 to TRBJ2-3, with TRBD2 matching 11 bases. J was trimmed by 6 bases and V by 0 bases; bases with no gene match: 5. This CDR3 contains 16 residues. Germline V gene lookup returns CDR1 SEHNR and CDR2 FQNEAQ (reference sequence). CDR3 bases: TGTGCCAGCAGCTTAGCGGCGCCTAGCGGGGGGGATACGCAGTATTTT. Protein sequence: CASSLAAPSGGDTQYF.

CDR3 sequence (DNA): TGTGCCATCAGCGCAGGGGGGAAGGCGACTGAAGCTTTCTTT. Translation gives CAISAGGKATEAFF. The V call is TRBV10-3, the J call TRBJ1-1; 7 bases match TRBD1. The CDR3 is made up of 14 amino acids. Germline V lookup: CDR1 ENHRY, CDR2 SYGVKD. Trimming cost V 6 bases and J 5 bases; bases outside gene matches: 9.

The chain recombines TRBV11-2 with TRBJ1-5, with a possible D match to TRBD1 (5 bases). This CDR3 spans 15 amino acids. V was trimmed by 5 bases and J by 3 bases, leaving 14 bases between them. Germline V gene sequence: CDR1 SGHAT, CDR2 FQNNGV. The CDR3 spells CASSPSQAVNQPQHF. The CDR3 DNA is TGTGCCAGCAGCCCGTCACAGGCGGTCAATCAGCCCCAGCATTTT.

The chain is built from TRBV28 and TRBJ1-1; 9 bases line up with TRBD1. The CDR3 sequence is 18 residues long. The V segment lost 4 bases and the J segment 0 bases; nucleotides outside the gene matches: 12. The germline CDR1 and CDR2 sequences are MDHEN and SYDVKM. Written as DNA, the CDR3 is TGTGCCAGCAGTTCGCCACTTCTCACAGGGGGCTTGAACACTGAAGCTTTCTTT. Translated: CASSSPLLTGGLNTEAFF.

In nucleotides, the CDR3 is TGTGCCAGCAGTTACTCGGGACAGGGGCCCACCGGGGAGCTGTTTTTT. It specifies CASSYSGQGPTGELFF. The V and J genes are TRBV6-6 and TRBJ2-2; 10 positions agree with TRBD1. This CDR3 spans 16 amino acids. Germline trimming cut 0 bases from V and 4 bases from J; bases unmatched to any gene: 2. Germline-derived CDR1 and CDR2 are MNHNY and SVGAGI (reference sequence).

The genes are TRBV2 and TRBJ2-2, with D perhaps assigned TRBD1 or TRBD2 (6 bases each). The CDR3 sequence is 13 residues long. V was cut by 8 bases and J by 1 base, with 8 bases left in between. Germline V gives CDR1 SNHLY, CDR2 FYNNEI. The CDR3 DNA sequence: TGTGCCAGCGGGGGGCTGAACACCGGGGAGCTGTTTTTT. The encoded protein is CASGGLNTGELFF.

As for this clonotype: This may be a read error, as it is one base from a much larger clone. The chain combines TRBV7-2 with TRBJ1-2, with D uncertain. The V and J ends lost 4 bases and 0 bases respectively, with 12 bases between them. The CDR3 runs to 15 residues. CDR1 is SGHTA and CDR2 is FQGNSA in the germline V gene. This CDR3 is CASSSGGPANYGYTF. CDR3 DNA sequence: TGTGCCAGCAGCTCCGGAGGACCTGCTAACTATGGCTACACCTTC.

The CDR3 is CASSCSRGFLGYTF. The DNA of the CDR3 is TGTGCCAGCAGCTGTAGTAGGGGGTTTCTGGGCTACACCTTC. This sequence joins TRBV7-2 and TRBJ1-2, with a weak D call TRBD1 (6 bases). Trimming cost V 4 bases and J 8 bases, with 17 bases left between them. The CDR3 is made up of 14 amino acids. Germline CDR1 SGHTA, CDR2 FQGNSA.

This clonotype has ten or more counts. The J gene is TRBJ1-2, the V gene TRBV7-2; TRBD1 is a possible D gene (5 bases). V gave up 6 bases and J gave up 5 bases, with 13 bases separating them. CDR1 is SGHTA, CDR2 FQGNSA, per germline. CDR3 length: 13 amino acids. CDR3 loop: CASSPHGGYGYTF. CDR3 sequence (DNA): TGTGCCAGCAGTCCACACGGGGGTTATGGCTACACCTTC. The complete variable domain, with remaining parts taken from reference TRBV7-2 and TRBJ1-2, reads GAGVSQSPSNKVTEKGKDVELRCDPISGHTALYWYRQSLGQGLEFLIYFQGNSAPDKSGLPSDRFSAERTGGSVSTLTIQRTQQEDSAVYLCASSPHGGYGYTFGSGTRLTVV.

This clonotype has just one count. This may stem from a read error, because a much larger clone lies one nucleotide away. The rearrangement links TRBV20-1 to TRBJ2-1; TRBD2 matches at 8 bases. Germline assignment: CDR1 DFQATT and CDR2 SNEGSKA (reference sequence). This CDR3 has 13 amino acids. The CDR3 nucleotides are TGCAGTGCTATTAGGACTAGCAAAAATGAGCAGGTCTTC. This gives the protein CSAIRTSKNEQVF.